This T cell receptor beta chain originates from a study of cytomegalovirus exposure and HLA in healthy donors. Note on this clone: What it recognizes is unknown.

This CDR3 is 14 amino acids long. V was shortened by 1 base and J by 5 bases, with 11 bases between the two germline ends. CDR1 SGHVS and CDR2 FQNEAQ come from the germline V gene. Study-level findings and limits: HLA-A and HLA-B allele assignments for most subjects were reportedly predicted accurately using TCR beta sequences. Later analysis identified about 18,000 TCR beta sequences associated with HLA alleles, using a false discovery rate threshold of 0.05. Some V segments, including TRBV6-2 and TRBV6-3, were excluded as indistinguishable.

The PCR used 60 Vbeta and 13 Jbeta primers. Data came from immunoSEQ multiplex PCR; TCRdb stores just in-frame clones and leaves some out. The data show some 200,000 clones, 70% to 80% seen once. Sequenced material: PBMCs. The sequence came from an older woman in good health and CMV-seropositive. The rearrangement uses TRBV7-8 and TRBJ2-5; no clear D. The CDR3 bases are TGTGCCAGCAGCTTAGTCGTGACTTATGAGACCCAGTACTTC. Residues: CASSLVVTYETQYF.